This TCR beta chain came from a study of early T cells in non-severe SARS-CoV-2 infection. Across the study: Whole-blood bulk RNA, unsorted, was sequenced, and chains were unpaired. Findings and caveats of the study: The matching step, a VDJdb search, favored anti-spike CD8 responses and missed private and CD4 specificities.

V was shortened by 4 bases and J by 5 bases, with 11 bases between the two germline ends. Germline assignment: CDR1 SEHNR and CDR2 FQNEAQ (reference sequence). This CDR3 has 14 residues. Unique molecular identifier tags were affixed to discrete cDNA molecules. TCRdb recomputed calls from the 5' RACE reads with MiXCR, one row per CDR3 protein. Seen here are some 64,000 distinct CDR3 sequences, about 19% observed once, and the top ten hold about 15%. This clonotype was observed a handful of times. Its antigen is currently unknown. The receptor's source is an adult who was a healthcare worker with PCR-confirmed SARS-CoV-2 infection or an uninfected control (not recorded which). The chain joins TRBV7-9 to TRBJ1-4; unclear D gene. The sequenced sample was whole blood, obtained at baseline. In nucleotides, the CDR3 is TGTGCCAGCAGCTGGGGTGAGGGCAATGAAAAACTGTTTTTT. Protein sequence: CASSWGEGNEKLFF.